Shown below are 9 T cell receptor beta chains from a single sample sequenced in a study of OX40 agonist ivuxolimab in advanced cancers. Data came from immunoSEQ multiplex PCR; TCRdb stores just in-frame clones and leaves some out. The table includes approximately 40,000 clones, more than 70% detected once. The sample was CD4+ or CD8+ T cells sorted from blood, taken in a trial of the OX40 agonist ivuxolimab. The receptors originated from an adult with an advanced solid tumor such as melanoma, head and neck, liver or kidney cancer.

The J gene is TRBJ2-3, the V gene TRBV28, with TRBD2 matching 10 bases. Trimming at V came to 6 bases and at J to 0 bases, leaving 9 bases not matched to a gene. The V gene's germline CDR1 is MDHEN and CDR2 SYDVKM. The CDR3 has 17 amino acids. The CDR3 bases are TGTGCCAGCAGCCACCTAGCGGGAGCTGGGAGCACAGATACGCAGTATTTT. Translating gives CASSHLAGAGSTDTQYF.

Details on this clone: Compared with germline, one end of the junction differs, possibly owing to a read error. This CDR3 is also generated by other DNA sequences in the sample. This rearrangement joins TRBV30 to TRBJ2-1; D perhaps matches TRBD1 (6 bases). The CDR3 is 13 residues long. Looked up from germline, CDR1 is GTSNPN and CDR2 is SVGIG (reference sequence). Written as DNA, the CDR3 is TGTGCCTGGAACAGGGCACGTTACAACGAGCAGTTCTTC. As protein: CAWNRARYNEQFF. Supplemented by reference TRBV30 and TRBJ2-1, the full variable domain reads SQTIHQWPATLVQPVGSPLSLECTVEGTSNPNLYWYRQAAGRGLQLLFYSVGIGQISSEVPQNLSASRPQDRQFILSSKKLLLSDSGFYLCAWNRARYNEQFFGPGTRLTVL.

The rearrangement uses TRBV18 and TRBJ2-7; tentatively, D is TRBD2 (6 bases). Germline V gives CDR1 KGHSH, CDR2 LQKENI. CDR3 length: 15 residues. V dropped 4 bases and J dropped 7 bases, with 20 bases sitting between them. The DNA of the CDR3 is TGTGCCAGCTCACGAATAAATCAGGGACTCGGGGAGCAGTACTTC. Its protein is CASSRINQGLGEQYF.

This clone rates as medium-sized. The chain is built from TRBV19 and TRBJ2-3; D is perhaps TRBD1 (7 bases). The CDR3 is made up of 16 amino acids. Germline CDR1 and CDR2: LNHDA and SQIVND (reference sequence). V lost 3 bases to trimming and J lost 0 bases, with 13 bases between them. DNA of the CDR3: TGTGCCAGTAGTATGGAGGGACAGCTGAGCACAGATACGCAGTATTTT. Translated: CASSMEGQLSTDTQYF.

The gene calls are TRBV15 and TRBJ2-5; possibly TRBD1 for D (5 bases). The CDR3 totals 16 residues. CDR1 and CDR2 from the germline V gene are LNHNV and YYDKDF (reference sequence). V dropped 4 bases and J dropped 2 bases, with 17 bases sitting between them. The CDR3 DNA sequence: TGTGCCACCAGCACAGTGGGGCGCTGGGAACAAGAGACCCAGTACTTC. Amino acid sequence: CATSTVGRWEQETQYF.

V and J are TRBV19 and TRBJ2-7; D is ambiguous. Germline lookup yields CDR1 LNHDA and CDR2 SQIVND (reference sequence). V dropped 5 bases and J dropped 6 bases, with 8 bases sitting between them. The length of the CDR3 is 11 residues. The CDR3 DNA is TGTGCCAGTAGTGATAAAACCGAGCAGTACTTC. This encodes CASSDKTEQYF.

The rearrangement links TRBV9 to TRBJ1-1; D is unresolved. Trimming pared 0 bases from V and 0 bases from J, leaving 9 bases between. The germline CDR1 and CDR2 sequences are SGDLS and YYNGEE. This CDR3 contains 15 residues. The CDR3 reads CASSVGGSMNTEAFF. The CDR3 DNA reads TGTGCCAGCAGCGTAGGAGGCAGTATGAACACTGAAGCTTTCTTT.

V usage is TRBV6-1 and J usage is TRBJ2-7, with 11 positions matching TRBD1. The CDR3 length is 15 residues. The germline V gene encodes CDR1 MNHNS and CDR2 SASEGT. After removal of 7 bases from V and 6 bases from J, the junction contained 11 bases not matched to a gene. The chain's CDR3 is CASIPPGTGGSEQYF. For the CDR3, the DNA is TGTGCCAGCATCCCCCCGGGGACAGGGGGATCCGAGCAGTACTTC.

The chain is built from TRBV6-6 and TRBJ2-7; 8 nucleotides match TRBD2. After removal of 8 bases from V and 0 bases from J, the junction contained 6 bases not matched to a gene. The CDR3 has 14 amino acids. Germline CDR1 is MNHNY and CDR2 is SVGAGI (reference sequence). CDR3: CASGREASSYEQYF. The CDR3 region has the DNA TGTGCCAGCGGGCGGGAGGCCAGCTCCTACGAGCAGTACTTC.